The rows below give T cell receptor beta chains drawn from one sample of a study of blood T cell repertoires in COVID-19. Sequencing was performed with immunoSEQ multiplex PCR; in TCRdb, only in-frame clones are kept and a portion is missing. The table includes some 270,000 clones, roughly nine tenths detected once. Sequencing was performed on peripheral blood. The source is a man aged 50 or older with acute or convalescent COVID-19. The CDR3 runs from the conserved cysteine through the conserved F or W. Fields, in order: J gene, clone size, D gene, CDR3 length, V gene, CDR3 DNA, CDR3 protein. The D gene is left open where the match is weak. The size field is filled for only some rows; it gives once, few, many or a size class.

TRBJ2-6,.,.,16,TRBV7-3,TGTGCCAGCAGCTCACAGGGTTACTCTGGGGCCAACGTCCTGACTTTC,CASSSQGYSGANVLTF
TRBJ2-1,.,.,16,TRBV5-6,TGTGCCAGCAGCTATGTACTTACGGGGGGCCACAATGAGCAGTTCTTC,CASSYVLTGGHNEQFF
TRBJ2-5,.,.,14,TRBV2,TGTGCCAGCAGTGAAATCAGGGGCGGAGAGACCCAGTACTTC,CASSEIRGGETQYF
TRBJ1-2,.,TRBD1,15,TRBV5-1,TGCGCCAGCAGCTTTGGGGGACAGAATAACTATGGCTACACCTTC,CASSFGGQNNYGYTF
TRBJ1-1,.,.,13,TRBV7-3,TGTGCCAGCAGCCCGACAAAGAACACTGAAGCTTTCTTT,CASSPTKNTEAFF
TRBJ1-6,.,TRBD1,16,TRBV23-1,TGCGCCAGCAGTATCTCCGGGACAGGACCAAATTCACCCCTCCACTTT,CASSISGTGPNSPLHF
TRBJ1-2,.,.,17,TRBV7-8,TGTGCCAGCAGCTTAGGGGTTGGAAGGCCGGGAGACTATGGCTACACCTTC,CASSLGVGRPGDYGYTF
TRBJ2-2,few,TRBD2,18,TRBV27,TGTGCCAGCAGTTACTGGGGACTAGCGGGGAGAATCACCGGGGAGCTGTTTTTT,CASSYWGLAGRITGELFF
TRBJ2-1,once,TRBD2,14,TRBV3-1/TRBV3-2,TGTGCCACCAGCGGGGGGAGCTCCTACAATGAGCAGTTCTTC,CATSGGSSYNEQFF
TRBJ2-3,.,TRBD2,17,TRBV7-3,TGTGCCAGCAGCTTTCAGTCGGTCGCTAGCGGGGGAGGTACGCAGTATTTT,CASSFQSVASGGGTQYF
TRBJ2-7,.,.,11,TRBV7-9,TGTGCCGCTGAATTGGAGTACGAGCAGTACTTC,CAAELEYEQYF
TRBJ2-3,.,TRBD2,16,TRBV9,TGTGCCAGCAGCGTAGCGGGGGGAGGTACGCCAGATACGCAGTATTTT,CASSVAGGGTPDTQYF
TRBJ2-7,.,.,15,TRBV7-3,TGTGCCAGCAGCTTACGAGGAGGGACAGACTACGAGCAGTACTTC,CASSLRGGTDYEQYF
TRBJ1-1,.,.,16,TRBV5-3,TGTGCCAGAAGCTTGAGTGCAGGTTTCATGAACACTGAAGCTTTCTTT,CARSLSAGFMNTEAFF
TRBJ2-3,once,.,16,TRBV19,TGTGCCAGTAGTATAGGAGGAGTTAGCTTCACAGATACGCAGTATTTT,CASSIGGVSFTDTQYF
TRBJ2-2,.,TRBD2,17,TRBV5-1,TGCGCCAGCAGCCGTGGTAGCGGGGGTCCTAACACCGGGGAGCTGTTTTTT,CASSRGSGGPNTGELFF
TRBJ2-3,.,TRBD2,16,TRBV10-1,TGCGCCAGCAGTGAAGGTCATTGGGAGGGGACAGATACGCAGTATTTT,CASSEGHWEGTDTQYF
TRBJ2-3,.,.,15,TRBV18,TGTGCCAGCTCACCACCGATGCGGGGGCCAGATACGCAGTATTTT,CASSPPMRGPDTQYF